These 3 T cell receptor beta chains were sequenced from one sample in a study of blood T cell repertoires in COVID-19. Some clones are missing from TCRdb's copy, which holds only in-frame ones; the method was immunoSEQ multiplex PCR. This table has 130,000 to 150,000 clones, about four fifths appearing once. The sequencing input was peripheral blood. The receptors here all came from a human donor in a cohort sampled during active COVID-19.

In its sample, this clone was seen a few times. The rearrangement uses TRBV4-1 and TRBJ2-2, with D hard to call. V lost 1 base, J lost 6 bases, and 6 bases lay in between. Germline V CDR1 and CDR2: MGHRA, YSYEKL. The CDR3 has 13 amino acids. The CDR3 DNA reads TGCGCCAGCAGCCAAGCCGGTCCCGGGGAGCTGTTTTTT. It encodes CASSQAGPGELFF.

The count of this clone is one. The rearrangement uses TRBV3-1 (or the pseudogene TRBV3-2) and TRBJ1-4; 9 bases align to TRBD1. Trimming took 2 bases from V and 8 from J; bases not matched to a gene: 6. The CDR3 is 15 residues long. Germline-derived CDR1 and CDR2 are LGHDT and YNNKEL (reference sequence). CDR3 DNA: TGTGCCAGCAGCCAACCGGACAGGGGTGGAGAAAAACTGTTTTTT. The encoded protein is CASSQPDRGGEKLFF.

This clone was recorded once. The chain carries TRBV4-3 and TRBJ2-7; 10 bases match TRBD2. The CDR3 loop spans 17 amino acids. In germline, CDR1 is LGHNA, CDR2 YSLEER. V lost 0 bases to trimming and J lost 4 bases; unmatched junction nucleotides: 9. CDR3 nucleotide sequence: TGCGCCAGCAGCCAAGAATCCAGCGGGGGGGCATCGTACGAGCAGTACTTC. Encoded protein: CASSQESSGGASYEQYF.